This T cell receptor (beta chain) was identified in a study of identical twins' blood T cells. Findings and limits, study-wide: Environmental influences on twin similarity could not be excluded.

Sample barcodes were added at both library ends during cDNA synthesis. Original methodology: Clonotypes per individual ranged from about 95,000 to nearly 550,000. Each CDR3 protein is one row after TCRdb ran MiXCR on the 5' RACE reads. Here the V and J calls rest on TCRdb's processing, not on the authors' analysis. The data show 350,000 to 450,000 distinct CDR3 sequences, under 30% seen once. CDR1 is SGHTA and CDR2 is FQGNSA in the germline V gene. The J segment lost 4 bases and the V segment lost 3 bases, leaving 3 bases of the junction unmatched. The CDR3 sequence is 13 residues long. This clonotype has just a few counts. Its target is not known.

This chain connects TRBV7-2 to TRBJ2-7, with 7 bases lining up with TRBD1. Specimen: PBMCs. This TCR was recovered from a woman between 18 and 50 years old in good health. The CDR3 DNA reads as TGTGCCAGCAGCTTCGACAGGGAGTACGAGCAGTACTTC. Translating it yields CASSFDREYEQYF.